These T cell receptor beta chains were read from a single sample in a study of blood T cell repertoires in COVID-19. The repertoire was sequenced with immunoSEQ multiplex PCR; TCRdb's copy has only in-frame clones and lacks some. The table includes more than 250,000 clones, about 89% detected once. Sequencing input: PBMCs or T cells enriched from blood (not recorded which). The receptor set was obtained from a woman aged 18-29 years who had recovered from COVID-19. Each CDR3 is given with its conserved first and last residue. D genes are given only for firm matches. Clone size is shown for a subset of rows, as once, few, many or a class of expanded clone.

-	TRBV27	TRBJ2-2	TRBD2	CASRVAGGDTGELFF	TGTGCCAGCAGGGTAGCGGGGGGGGACACCGGGGAGCTGTTTTTT
once	TRBV6-5	TRBJ1-1	-	CASRPTQGEAFF	TGTGCCAGCAGACCAACACAGGGTGAAGCTTTCTTT
-	TRBV11-2	TRBJ2-7	-	CASSLLNRDEQYF	TGTGCCAGCAGCCTCCTAAACCGAGACGAGCAGTACTTC
once	TRBV7-3	TRBJ1-2	TRBD1	CASSPGGGRHSLYGYTF	TGTGCCAGCAGCCCAGGGGGCGGTCGGCACAGTCTCTATGGCTACACCTTC
many	TRBV5-1	TRBJ2-1	-	CASSLATSSHNEQFF	TGCGCCAGCAGCTTGGCTACTAGCTCTCACAATGAGCAGTTCTTC
-	TRBV9	TRBJ2-7	TRBD2	CASSVANKREGDYEQYF	TGTGCCAGCAGCGTAGCTAACAAGCGGGAGGGCGATTACGAGCAGTACTTC
-	TRBV11-2	TRBJ1-3	-	CASSPLVGYGNTIYF	TGTGCCAGCAGCCCTCTAGTGGGTTATGGAAACACCATATATTTT
-	TRBV19	TRBJ1-3	-	CASSFPVTSGNTIYF	TGTGCCAGTAGTTTTCCAGTTACCTCTGGAAACACCATATATTTT
-	TRBV27	TRBJ2-7	-	CASSLAPLYEQYF	TGTGCCAGCAGTTTGGCTCCTTTATACGAGCAGTACTTC
-	TRBV27	TRBJ1-1	-	CASSLRGTEAFF	TGTGCCAGCAGTTTGCGCGGAACTGAAGCTTTCTTT
once	TRBV27	TRBJ2-7	-	CASSKTPYEQYF	TGTGCCAGCAGCAAAACTCCCTACGAGCAGTACTTC
-	TRBV28	TRBJ1-1	-	CASSSPGANTEAFF	TGTGCCAGCAGTTCCCCAGGGGCGAACACTGAAGCTTTCTTT
once	TRBV3-1/TRBV3-2	TRBJ2-1	-	CASSSHPQGEQFF	TGTGCCAGCAGCTCCCACCCACAGGGTGAGCAGTTCTTC
-	TRBV28	TRBJ1-4	-	CASSFPPGGVGEKLFF	TGTGCCAGCAGTTTCCCCCCCGGGGGAGTAGGTGAAAAACTGTTTTTT
-	TRBV4-1	TRBJ1-5	-	CASSQVPVGNQPQHF	TGCGCCAGCAGCCAAGTACCGGTGGGCAATCAGCCCCAGCATTTT
-	TRBV12-3/TRBV12-4	TRBJ1-1	-	CASSLERTEAFF	TGTGCCAGCAGTTTAGAGAGGACTGAAGCTTTCTTT
-	TRBV21-1	TRBJ2-7	-	CASSSPRGDIPIQGNEQYF	TGTGCCAGCAGCAGTCCCCGGGGGGACATACCTATTCAAGGGAACGAGCAGTACTTC
-	TRBV5-6	TRBJ1-1	-	CASSVTGWANTEAFF	TGTGCCAGCAGCGTAACAGGGTGGGCGAACACTGAAGCTTTCTTT
-	TRBV28	TRBJ2-2	-	CASSYTLGFADTGELFF	TGTGCCAGCAGCTATACCCTCGGGTTTGCCGACACCGGGGAGCTGTTTTTT
-	TRBV7-2	TRBJ1-2	-	CASSFYGETYGYTF	TGTGCCAGCAGCTTTTATGGAGAGACCTATGGCTACACCTTC
-	TRBV6-5	TRBJ1-2	TRBD1	CAPRDRVPLDYGYTF	TGTGCCCCACGGGACAGGGTACCATTGGACTATGGCTACACCTTC
-	TRBV29-1	TRBJ2-4	-	CSVAPGGSGKNIQYF	TGCAGCGTTGCCCCTGGGGGGTCGGGCAAAAACATTCAGTACTTC
-	TRBV20-1	TRBJ2-6	-	CSASSSSGANVLTF	TGCAGTGCTAGTTCTAGCTCTGGGGCCAACGTCCTGACTTTC
-	TRBV19	TRBJ2-1	TRBD1	CASSDHRGRLYNEQFF	TGTGCCAGTAGTGACCACAGGGGCCGACTTTACAATGAGCAGTTCTTC
-	TRBV3-1/TRBV3-2	TRBJ2-7	-	CASSPTRTNYEQYF	TGTGCCAGCAGCCCCACCCGGACTAACTACGAGCAGTACTTC
-	TRBV28	TRBJ1-2	TRBD1	CASSSRDRGQSYGYTF	TGTGCCAGCAGTTCCCGGGACAGGGGTCAGAGCTATGGCTACACCTTC
-	TRBV19	TRBJ2-3	TRBD1	CASSSSGGKDTQYF	TGTGCCAGTAGTAGCTCAGGGGGCAAGGATACGCAGTATTTT
-	TRBV5-5	TRBJ1-6	-	CASSLGRQDGSPLHF	TGTGCCAGCAGCTTGGGTCGACAGGATGGTTCACCCCTCCACTTT
-	TRBV25-1	TRBJ1-6	TRBD1	CASSDSRTGGYSPLHF	TGTGCCAGCAGTGACTCTCGGACAGGGGGATATTCACCCCTCCACTTT
-	TRBV5-1	TRBJ2-1	TRBD1	CASSVDRDFYNEQFF	TGCGCCAGCAGCGTCGACAGGGATTTCTACAATGAGCAGTTCTTC
-	TRBV10-2	TRBJ1-3	-	CASSDDWDTGNTIYF	TGCGCCAGCAGTGATGATTGGGACACTGGAAACACCATATATTTT
-	TRBV5-1	TRBJ2-5	-	CASSLAGIQETQYF	TGCGCCAGCAGCTTGGCGGGAATCCAAGAGACCCAGTACTTC
-	TRBV10-1	TRBJ1-1	TRBD1	CASSRGQGTEAFF	TGCGCCAGCAGCAGGGGGCAGGGCACTGAAGCTTTCTTT
-	TRBV4-3	TRBJ2-3	-	CASSQDWAGAITDTQYF	TGCGCCAGCAGCCAAGATTGGGCGGGGGCAATCACAGATACGCAGTATTTT
-	TRBV11-3	TRBJ2-3	TRBD2	CASSPQRGADTQYF	TGTGCCAGCAGCCCCCAGCGGGGAGCAGATACGCAGTATTTT
-	TRBV10-3	TRBJ2-5	-	CAISESQGQETQYF	TGTGCCATCAGTGAGTCGCAGGGACAAGAGACCCAGTACTTC
-	TRBV30	TRBJ1-2	TRBD1	CAYRDRRYGYTF	TGTGCCTACCGGGACAGGCGCTATGGCTACACCTTC
few	TRBV5-6	TRBJ2-7	TRBD1	CASSRQGSYEQYF	TGTGCCAGCAGCCGACAGGGCTCCTACGAGCAGTACTTC
-	TRBV5-5	TRBJ2-7	-	CASSLGLAADYEQYF	TGTGCCAGCAGCTTGGGGCTAGCCGCTGACTACGAGCAGTACTTC
-	TRBV2	TRBJ1-2	-	CATLLSRGSHGYTF	TGTGCCACCCTACTGTCTAGGGGTTCCCATGGCTACACCTTC
-	TRBV6-5	TRBJ1-2	-	CASRPGSDGSYGYTF	TGTGCCAGCAGGCCGGGGTCCGACGGAAGCTATGGCTACACCTTC
-	TRBV7-9	TRBJ2-7	TRBD2	CASSPPAGGPRGYEQYF	TGTGCCAGCAGTCCCCCAGCGGGAGGCCCTAGGGGCTACGAGCAGTACTTC
-	TRBV2	TRBJ2-1	-	CASRPVGGVRNEQFF	TGTGCCAGCAGACCCGTGGGGGGAGTTAGGAATGAGCAGTTCTTC
-	TRBV7-8	TRBJ1-3	-	CASSSTGGSGNTIYF	TGTGCCAGCAGCTCTACCGGGGGCTCTGGAAACACCATATATTTT
-	TRBV3-1/TRBV3-2	TRBJ2-1	-	CASSQDLEGEQFF	TGTGCCAGCAGCCAAGATCTGGAGGGGGAGCAGTTCTTC
-	TRBV19	TRBJ2-7	TRBD1	CASSLRDRAYEQYF	TGTGCCAGTAGTCTTCGGGACAGAGCCTACGAGCAGTACTTC
-	TRBV29-1	TRBJ2-7	TRBD1	CSVGKGQGAYEQYF	TGCAGCGTTGGAAAGGGACAGGGGGCTTACGAGCAGTACTTC
-	TRBV4-2	TRBJ2-1	TRBD1	CASSRTGTGDNEQFF	TGTGCCAGCAGCCGAACCGGGACAGGAGACAATGAGCAGTTCTTC
-	TRBV13	TRBJ1-6	-	CASSFSRGGSPLHF	TGTGCCAGCAGCTTTTCCAGGGGCGGTTCACCCCTCCACTTT